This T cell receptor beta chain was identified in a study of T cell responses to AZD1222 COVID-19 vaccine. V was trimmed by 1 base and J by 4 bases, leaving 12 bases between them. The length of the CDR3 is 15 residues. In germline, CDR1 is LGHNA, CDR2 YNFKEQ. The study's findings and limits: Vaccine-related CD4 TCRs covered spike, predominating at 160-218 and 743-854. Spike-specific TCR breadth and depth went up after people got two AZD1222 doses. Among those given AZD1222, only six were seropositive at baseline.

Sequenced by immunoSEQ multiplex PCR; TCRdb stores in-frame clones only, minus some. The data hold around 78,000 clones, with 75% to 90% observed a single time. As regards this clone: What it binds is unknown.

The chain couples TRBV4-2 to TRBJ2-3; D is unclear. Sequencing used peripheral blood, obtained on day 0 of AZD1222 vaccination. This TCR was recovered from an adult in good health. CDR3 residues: CASSQATFAADTQYF. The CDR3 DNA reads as TGTGCCAGCAGCCAAGCGACGTTTGCGGCAGATACGCAGTATTTT.